This T cell receptor beta chain was identified in a study of human T cells and chemical hapten exposure. In this sample, this clonotype turned up many times. As to time point: patch test 1, 2 weeks after DPC sensitization. The treatment denotes: therapeutic diphenylcyclopropenone sensitization with weekly scalp DPC. Using its own MiXCR run on the RACE reads, TCRdb lists one record per CDR3 protein. The sample carries fewer than 500,000 distinct CDR3 sequences, around 5% recorded once. V dropped 0 bases and J dropped 6 bases, with 12 bases sitting between them. The CDR3 runs to 14 residues. Germline V gene lookup returns CDR1 SGHKS and CDR2 YYEKEE (reference sequence).

Sequencing used whole blood, obtained in connection with sensitization to the hapten diphenylcyclopropenone (DPC). The TCR comes from a woman between 50 and 59 years old with alopecia areata. Some clones in this sample may be carry-over from other donors' samples. V usage is TRBV5-5 and J usage is TRBJ1-1; tentatively, D is TRBD1 (6 bases). The CDR3 here is CASSLAVRGAEAFF. For the CDR3, the DNA is TGTGCCAGCAGCTTGGCCGTCAGGGGAGCTGAAGCTTTCTTT.